The TCR beta chain described here comes from a study of cytomegalovirus exposure and HLA in healthy donors. All donors participated as healthy donors of bone marrow. With 60 Vbeta and 13 Jbeta primers, the PCR was carried out. The repertoire was sequenced with immunoSEQ multiplex PCR; TCRdb's copy has only in-frame clones and lacks some. The data contain around 86,000 clones, 7.5% to 8.5% of them singletons. Trimming shortened V by 1 base and J by 4 bases, and 4 bases separated the two germline ends. Germline values: CDR1 DFQATT, CDR2 SNEGSKA (reference sequence). The length of the CDR3 is 11 residues.

The V call is TRBV20-1, the J call TRBJ1-1; D ambiguous. The sample comprised PBMCs. The origin of this receptor is a man aged 50 to 59 in good health and CMV-seronegative. The CDR3 bases are TGCAGTGCTAGAGTCGGCACTGAAGCTTTCTTT. Residues: CSARVGTEAFF.